One sample yielded the 26 T cell receptor beta chains listed below, sequenced in a study of cytomegalovirus exposure and HLA in healthy donors. A multiplex PCR was run with 60 Vbeta primers and 13 Jbeta primers. This table comes from immunoSEQ multiplex PCR, and its TCRdb copy is limited to in-frame clones, with some not included. The profile shows tens of thousands of clones, roughly 80% of them singletons. The source material was PBMCs. The receptors originated from a woman aged 40 to 49 in good health and CMV-seronegative.

The chain links TRBV9 to TRBJ2-5; D possibly corresponds to TRBD2 (6 bases). The CDR3 runs 13 residues. Germline CDR1 is SGDLS and CDR2 is YYNGEE. Trimming stripped 3 bases from V and 5 bases from J, with 11 bases between. The CDR3 DNA follows: TGTGCCAGCAGCGCCGGAGGGCGGGAGACCCAGTACTTC. Amino acid sequence: CASSAGGRETQYF.

As regards this clone: At one boundary the junction diverges from the germline segment, which might be a read error. Other DNA sequences of this sample code for an identical CDR3. The gene calls are TRBV5-8 and TRBJ1-1, with TRBD1 matching 8 bases. This CDR3 region has 13 residues. Per the germline V gene, CDR1 is SGHTS and CDR2 is YDEGEE. The CDR3 reads CASSRRGHTEAFF. The CDR3 DNA reads as TGCGCCAGCAGCCGCAGGGGGCACACTGAAGCTTTCTTT.

This clone occurred once. The V gene is TRBV30, the J gene TRBJ2-5; TRBD2 is a possible D gene (5 bases). The CDR3 consists of 14 residues. Germline CDR1 and CDR2: GTSNPN and SVGIG (reference sequence). Trimming removed 1 base from V and 4 bases from J, with 13 bases in between. The CDR3, as DNA: TGTGCCTGGAGTGGTAGGCTTCGGGGAGAGACCCAGTACTTC. Translation: CAWSGRLRGETQYF.

The V call is TRBV10-3, the J call TRBJ2-3; 10 nucleotides agree with TRBD1. CDR3 length equals 15 residues. Looked up from germline, CDR1 is ENHRY and CDR2 is SYGVKD. V trimming: 2 bases; J trimming: 4 bases; junction bases outside the gene matches: 3. CDR3 protein: CAISEGGQGPDTQYF. The CDR3 nucleotides read TGTGCCATCAGTGAGGGGGGACAGGGGCCAGATACGCAGTATTTT.

The genes are TRBV5-6 and TRBJ1-4; 7 bases map to TRBD1. The CDR3 runs 16 residues. CDR1 and CDR2 from the germline V gene are SGHDT and YYEEEE. After removal of 4 bases from V and 8 bases from J, the junction contained 14 bases not matched to a gene. The CDR3 bases are TGTGCCAGCAGCCACCAGGGGGTCCTGGCCCACGAAAAACTGTTTTTT. The encoded protein is CASSHQGVLAHEKLFF.

The chain couples TRBV18 to TRBJ2-1, with 10 nucleotides matching TRBD2. The CDR3 consists of 16 residues. Germline V gene sequence: CDR1 KGHSH, CDR2 LQKENI. The V and J ends lost 8 bases and 4 bases, in that order; junction bases with no gene match: 11. The CDR3 nucleotides read TGTGCCAGCCCGGCTAGCGGGGGATCCGATTACAATGAGCAGTTCTTC. Its protein product is CASPASGGSDYNEQFF.

This chain connects TRBV29-1 to TRBJ2-1; 8 nucleotides line up with TRBD2. V dropped 6 bases and J dropped 8; count of bases not matched to a gene: 6. Germline CDR1 is SQVTM and CDR2 is ANQGSEA. CDR3 length equals 12 residues. CDR3 DNA: TGCAGCGTGCGGGGGGCCTCCGATGAGCAGTTCTTC. Residues: CSVRGASDEQFF.

This chain links TRBV2 with TRBJ2-3, with D unclear. This CDR3 spans 11 amino acids. Between the trimmed V and J ends, which lost 4 bases and 6 bases, there was a span of 5 bases. Germline values: CDR1 SNHLY, CDR2 FYNNEI. CDR3 amino acids: CASSVADTQYF. In nucleotides, the CDR3 is TGTGCCAGCAGTGTTGCGGATACGCAGTATTTT.

Only one count was recorded for this clone. The chain recombines TRBV30 with TRBJ2-5, with D maybe TRBD2 (7 bases). CDR3 length: 15 residues. V lost 4 bases and J lost 2, with 17 bases in between. Germline CDR1 is GTSNPN and CDR2 is SVGIG (reference sequence). This CDR3 is CAWNVGASGQETQYF. CDR3 in DNA: TGTGCCTGGAACGTGGGGGCTAGCGGACAAGAGACCCAGTACTTC.

The table lists this clone with a count of one. V gene TRBV11-2 combines with J gene TRBJ1-4; D not certain. The CDR3 contains 16 residues. Germline CDR1 is SGHAT and CDR2 is FQNNGV. V was pared by 4 bases and J by 3 bases, with 15 bases between. The CDR3 sequence is CASSYWSIPPNEKLFF. The CDR3 bases are TGTGCCAGCAGCTACTGGTCCATTCCTCCTAATGAAAAACTGTTTTTT. Combining the CDR3 with reference TRBV11-2 and TRBJ1-4 gives the whole variable domain EAGVAQSPRYKIIEKRQSVAFWCNPISGHATLYWYQQILGQGPKLLIQFQNNGVVDDSQLPKDRFSAERLKGVDSTLKIQPAKLEDSAVYLCASSYWSIPPNEKLFFGSGTQLSVL.

The V call is TRBV15, the J call TRBJ2-1; TRBD1 agrees at 9 bases. The CDR3 loop spans 16 amino acids. Germline assignment: CDR1 LNHNV and CDR2 YYDKDF (reference sequence). V dropped 2 bases and J dropped 7; count of bases not matched to a gene: 9. The CDR3 DNA reads as TGTGCCACCAGCAGATCCCTCGGGGACAGGGAGAATGAGCAGTTCTTC. It translates to CATSRSLGDRENEQFF.

The chain carries TRBV11-3 and TRBJ2-3; 13 bases match TRBD2. In germline, CDR1 is SGHNT, CDR2 YENEEA. The CDR3 runs 17 residues. V gave up 5 bases and J gave up 4 bases; unmatched junction bases: 9. The CDR3 sequence: CASSDSYTSGGADTQYF. The CDR3 DNA reads as TGTGCCAGCAGCGATTCCTACACTAGCGGGGGGGCAGATACGCAGTATTTT.

The gene calls are TRBV5-1 and TRBJ1-3; 9 bases are shared with TRBD1. The J segment lost 8 bases and the V segment lost 4 bases, leaving 7 bases of the junction unmatched. In germline, CDR1 is SGHRS, CDR2 YFSETQ. This CDR3 is built from 14 residues. The CDR3 bases are TGCGCCAGCAGCAGGGACAGGGCGGCGGACACCATATATTTT. Protein: CASSRDRAADTIYF.

The chain is built from TRBV7-2 and TRBJ2-7, with TRBD2 as a possible D gene (6 bases). V was trimmed by 1 base and J by 0 bases, leaving 16 bases between them. CDR1 and CDR2 (germline): SGHTA, FQGNSA. This CDR3 spans 17 amino acids. CDR3 in DNA: TGTGCCAGCAGCTTAGTCTTTAATCGCGGGACCTCCTACGAGCAGTACTTC. Its protein product is CASSLVFNRGTSYEQYF.

The chain recombines TRBV4-1 with TRBJ1-1, with D uncertain. CDR3 length: 15 amino acids. The V gene lost 0 bases and the J gene lost 5 bases, with 13 bases spanning the gap. Germline-derived CDR1 and CDR2 are MGHRA and YSYEKL. CDR3 DNA sequence: TGCGCCAGCAGCCAAGATCTTGCGGGGAGGACTGAAGCTTTCTTT. Translated: CASSQDLAGRTEAFF.

The genes are TRBV30 and TRBJ2-5; 7 bases are a match to TRBD1. Per germline, CDR1 GTSNPN and CDR2 SVGIG (reference sequence). V lost 0 bases and J lost 3; bases outside the gene matches: 7. CDR3 length: 15 amino acids. As DNA, the CDR3 is TGTGCCTGGAGTGTGGGGATCACAGGGGAAGAGACCCAGTACTTC. Amino acids: CAWSVGITGEETQYF. Full variable domain (rest looked up from reference TRBV30 and TRBJ2-5): SQTIHQWPATLVQPVGSPLSLECTVEGTSNPNLYWYRQAAGRGLQLLFYSVGIGQISSEVPQNLSASRPQDRQFILSSKKLLLSDSGFYLCAWSVGITGEETQYFGPGTRLLVL.

The CDR3 reads CASSLQGAGNTEAFF. In DNA, the CDR3 is TGTGCCAGCAGCTTACAGGGAGCGGGAAACACTGAAGCTTTCTTT. The V and J genes are TRBV14 and TRBJ1-1; TRBD1 is a possible D gene (6 bases). V dropped 5 bases and J dropped 2 bases, with 15 bases sitting between them. The CDR3 runs to 15 residues. Germline CDR1 SGHDN, CDR2 FVKESK.

The chain is built from TRBV19 and TRBJ2-3; D perhaps matches TRBD1 (6 bases). V lost 6 bases and J 2 bases, leaving 12 bases between the germline ends. The length of the CDR3 is 14 residues. CDR1 is LNHDA, CDR2 SQIVND, per germline (reference sequence). The DNA of the CDR3 is TGTGCCAGTAGATCGGGACACTTCACAGATACGCAGTATTTT. As protein: CASRSGHFTDTQYF.

This clone was found a few times. This rearrangement joins TRBV5-4 to TRBJ1-2, with TRBD1 as a possible D gene (5 bases). Germline values: CDR1 SGHNT, CDR2 YYREEE (reference sequence). The CDR3 length is 14 residues. V lost 4 bases and J 4 bases, leaving 14 bases between the germline ends. Here the CDR3 reads CASSNDRGAYGYTF. Here the CDR3 DNA reads TGTGCCAGCAGCAACGACAGAGGAGCCTATGGCTACACCTTC. Combining the CDR3 with reference TRBV5-4 and TRBJ1-2 gives the whole variable domain ETGVTQSPTHLIKTRGQQVTLRCSSQSGHNTVSWYQQALGQGPQFIFQYYREEENGRGNFPPRFSGLQFPNYSSELNVNALELDDSALYLCASSNDRGAYGYTFGSGTRLTVV.

The CDR3 sequence: CASSSTGGNSPLHF. In nucleotides, the CDR3 is TGCGCCAGCAGTAGCACAGGGGGGAATTCACCCCTCCACTTT. This sequence joins TRBV10-2 and TRBJ1-6, with 8 bases matching TRBD1. The V and J ends lost 5 bases and 7 bases, in that order; junction bases with no gene match: 4. Germline V gives CDR1 WSHSY, CDR2 SAAADI. The CDR3 runs 14 residues.

This clone was observed once. The chain combines TRBV29-1 with TRBJ1-1; D is undetermined. V was shortened by 2 bases and J by 10 bases, with 11 bases between the two germline ends. The CDR3 covers 11 residues. Germline loops: CDR1 SQVTM, CDR2 ANQGSEA. The CDR3 reads CSVEQPGGAFF. CDR3 nucleotides: TGCAGCGTTGAACAACCGGGTGGAGCTTTCTTT. Based on the CDR3 plus reference TRBV29-1 and TRBJ1-1, the full variable domain is SAVISQKPSRDICQRGTSLTIQCQVDSQVTMMFWYRQQPGQSLTLIATANQGSEATYESGFVIDKFPISRPNLTFSTLTVSNMSPEDSSIYLCSVEQPGGAFFGQGTRLTVV.

This rearrangement joins TRBV5-4 to TRBJ2-2, with TRBD2 as a possible D gene (7 bases). V was trimmed by 4 bases and J by 5 bases, leaving 15 bases between them. Germline V gives CDR1 SGHNT, CDR2 YYREEE (reference sequence). This CDR3 comprises 15 residues. The CDR3 sequence is CASSLGGRKTGELFF. As DNA, the CDR3 is TGTGCCAGCAGCCTCGGGGGGCGCAAAACCGGGGAGCTGTTTTTT.

The chain combines TRBV28 with TRBJ1-3; no clear D gene. V was trimmed by 5 bases and J by 0 bases, leaving 11 bases between them. The germline V gene has CDR1 MDHEN and CDR2 SYDVKM. The CDR3 contains 15 residues. DNA for the CDR3: TGTGCCAGCAGTCTTACAGTGAGCTCTGGAAACACCATATATTTT. It translates to CASSLTVSSGNTIYF.

The V gene is TRBV30, the J gene TRBJ1-4; D may be TRBD1 (6 bases). The CDR3 covers 14 residues. From germline, CDR1 is GTSNPN and CDR2 SVGIG (reference sequence). The V and J ends lost 7 bases and 7 bases respectively, with 19 bases between them. CDR3 protein: CAYSRGLGGEKLFF. The CDR3 bases are TGTGCCTATTCCAGGGGTCTTGGCGGTGAAAAACTGTTTTTT.

Concerning this clone: Additional DNA sequences in this sample encode the identical CDR3. The rearrangement uses TRBV27 and TRBJ2-3; no definite D call. Germline V gene lookup returns CDR1 MNHEY and CDR2 SMNVEV (reference sequence). The germline V and J ends were trimmed by 6 bases and 0 bases, with 7 bases remaining between them. This CDR3 is built from 13 residues. The CDR3 protein is CASRRRSTDTQYF. CDR3 DNA: TGTGCCAGCAGGCGGCGGAGCACAGATACGCAGTATTTT.

V is TRBV5-5 and J is TRBJ1-1; 8 nucleotides match TRBD1. With 0 bases clipped from V and 4 bases from J, the junction kept 8 bases outside the gene matches. The CDR3 totals 16 residues. Germline CDR1 SGHKS, CDR2 YYEKEE (reference sequence). This chain's CDR3 is CASSLDRTGLGTEAFF. The CDR3 nucleotides are TGTGCCAGCAGCTTGGATAGGACAGGGTTGGGCACTGAAGCTTTCTTT.